The 10 T cell receptor beta chains below all came from one sample that was sequenced in a study of CD8 T cells in ankylosing spondylitis. TCRdb itself ran the 5' RACE reads through MiXCR, one entry per CDR3 protein. The table has 85,000 to 100,000 distinct CDR3 sequences, about 8.3% seen once. The specimen was blood, either unsorted or a sorted T cell fraction (not recorded which). These receptors were collected from a male donor with ankylosing spondylitis or in good health (not recorded which).

This clonotype appeared many times. This rearrangement joins TRBV6-2 or TRBV6-3 to TRBJ1-5, with 7 bases matching TRBD1. Germline V gene sequence: CDR1 MNHEY, CDR2 SVGEGT. J lost 7 bases, V lost 5 bases, and 14 bases had no gene match. This CDR3 has 16 amino acids. The CDR3 DNA sequence: TGTGCCAGCAGTACACCGCGGGACAGACATCAACAGCCCCAGCATTTT. Its protein product is CASSTPRDRHQQPQHF.

This clonotype was detected many times. The J gene is TRBJ1-2, the V gene TRBV12-3 or TRBV12-4; D is unclear. Trimming left V 3 bases short and J 2 bases short, with 7 bases between. This CDR3 has 13 residues. The CDR3 DNA reads TGTGCCAGCAGTTTCAACAGAAACTATGGCTACACCTTC. Residues: CASSFNRNYGYTF.

This clonotype has at least ten counts. This chain uses TRBV6-2 or TRBV6-3 with TRBJ2-5, with TRBD2 matching 8 bases. After removal of 7 bases from V and 1 base from J, the junction contained 8 bases not matched to a gene. CDR3 length: 15 residues. The germline gives CDR1 MNHEY, CDR2 SVGEGT. The CDR3 nucleotides are TGTGCCAGCAAAGACCGGGGGGGCCGCCAAGAGACCCAGTACTTC. The encoded protein is CASKDRGGRQETQYF.

In this sample, this clonotype turned up many times. The chain links TRBV24-1 to TRBJ2-1; 11 nucleotides align to TRBD1. After removal of 4 bases from V and 8 bases from J, the junction contained 6 bases not matched to a gene. CDR1 and CDR2 from the germline V gene are KGHDR and SFDVKD. The CDR3 totals 15 residues. CDR3 loop: CATSDPGQGADEQFF. CDR3 bases: TGTGCCACCAGTGACCCTGGACAGGGGGCGGATGAGCAGTTCTTC.

A word on this clonotype: A much larger clone is a single base away; this may be a read error. The CDR3 sequence is CASRRTGTGIYEQYF. CDR3 DNA sequence: TGTGCCAGCAGGAGGACCGGGACAGGGATATACGAGCAGTACTTC. This sequence joins TRBV6-1 and TRBJ2-7; TRBD1 matches at 9 bases. The CDR3 has 15 residues. Germline CDR1 and CDR2: MNHNS and SASEGT. The V segment lost 6 bases and the J segment 4 bases; nucleotides outside the gene matches: 10.

This clonotype is a singleton in its sample. A much larger clone lies a single base off, so this may be a read error. This chain joins TRBV14 and TRBJ1-4; D is undetermined. Per germline, CDR1 SGHDN and CDR2 FVKESK. The ends were cut back, 2 bases at V and 9 bases at J, with 19 bases in the middle. The length of the CDR3 is 16 residues. The CDR3 coding sequence is TGTGCCAGCAGCCAAAGGTTCCGGGCCCAACATAAAAAACTGTTTTTT. Its protein product is CASSQRFRAQHKKLFF.

This clonotype was detected many times. The chain has TRBV30 and TRBJ1-2; D call uncertain. The CDR3 loop spans 11 amino acids. Germline assignment: CDR1 GTSNPN and CDR2 SVGIG (reference sequence). Trimming took 3 bases from V and 6 from J, leaving 8 bases between them. For the CDR3, the DNA is TGTGCCTGGAGCAATCGGAATGGCTACACCTTC. The encoded protein is CAWSNRNGYTF.

This clonotype occurred many times. V and J are TRBV21-1 and TRBJ2-1; TRBD1 was called by the table and not checked on the DNA. TRBV21-1 is marked as a pseudogene. The CDR3 loop spans 16 amino acids. The CDR3 sequence: CASSSRRVGSYNEQFF. CDR3 in DNA: TGTGCCAGCAGCTCCCGGAGGGTTGGCTCCTACAATGAGCAGTTCTTC.

This clonotype was counted ten times or more. One end of the junction varies from germline; a read error may be responsible. This rearrangement joins TRBV7-7 to TRBJ2-5; 9 nucleotides agree with TRBD1. CDR3 length: 13 amino acids. CDR1 and CDR2 from the germline V gene are SSHAT and FNYEAQ (reference sequence). The CDR3 DNA reads TGTGCTAGCAGCCGGGACAGGGAAGAGACCCAGTACTTC. It translates to CASSRDREETQYF.

In the case of this clonotype: This may be a read error: a much more frequent sequence differs by one nucleotide. The chain combines TRBV20-1 with TRBJ2-3, with TRBD2 matching 8 bases. The junction had 9 bases not matched to a gene; V was cut back by 0 bases and J by 7 bases. The length of the CDR3 is 15 residues. Germline V gives CDR1 DFQATT, CDR2 SNEGSKA (reference sequence). The CDR3 coding sequence is TGCAGTGCTAGAGATATGGCGGGGGGAGAATATACGCAGTATTTT. Its translation is CSARDMAGGEYTQYF.